The present T cell receptor (beta chain) was sequenced within a study of control samples from healthy donors and cancer patients. This CDR3 spans 18 amino acids. Germline trimming cut 0 bases from V and 6 bases from J; bases unmatched to any gene: 13. Germline V gene lookup returns CDR1 KGHSH and CDR2 LQKENI. Profiling relied on immunoSEQ multiplex PCR, and the TCRdb table lists in-frame clones only, not all of them. The sample shows 150,000 to 200,000 clones, roughly 90% of them seen only once. This clone was recorded once. This rearrangement joins TRBV18 to TRBJ2-1, with 8 bases aligning to TRBD2. The TCR originated in a woman between 45 and 60 years old in good health. The sample consisted of blood. DNA for the CDR3: TGTGCCAGCTCACCACCGTCACGCGGAGGGACTAGAGTCAATGAGCAGTTCTTC. Amino acid sequence: CASSPPSRGGTRVNEQFF.